The present T cell receptor (beta chain) was sequenced within a study of preoperative IRX-2 immunotherapy in early breast cancer. Method: immunoSEQ multiplex PCR; TCRdb's copy keeps in-frame clones and lacks some. The data contain about 89,000 clones, around 86% of them singletons. Indicated treatment: preoperative locoregional IRX-2 cytokine immunotherapy. Preoperative locoregional IRX-2 cytokine immunotherapy was tested in the phase Ib source study. V lost 6 bases and J lost 4, with 7 bases in between. CDR3 length: 12 residues. Germline V gives CDR1 LNHDA, CDR2 SQIVND (reference sequence). The material was tumor tissue, obtained after IRX-2 immunotherapy. This TCR was sampled from a human donor with breast cancer. V gene TRBV19 combines with J gene TRBJ2-1; D not certain. For the CDR3, the DNA is TGTGCCAGTAGCTTGCGGTACAATGAGCAGTTCTTC. It codes for CASSLRYNEQFF.